These T cell receptor beta chains were read from a single sample in a study of T cell responses to AZD1222 COVID-19 vaccine. This table comes from immunoSEQ multiplex PCR, and its TCRdb copy is limited to in-frame clones, with some not included. The table includes about 120,000 clones, roughly nine tenths detected once. The specimen comprised peripheral blood, sampled on day 0 of AZD1222 vaccination. The receptors originated from an adult in good health. Both conserved end residues are trimmed from each CDR3. Each record gives: J gene, CDR3 length, V gene, CDR3 protein.

J: TRBJ1-4; length: 13; V: TRBV11-2; CDR3: ASSLGESGNEKLF
J: TRBJ2-7; length: 14; V: TRBV11-2; CDR3: ASSLGTSGSLTGQY
J: TRBJ1-4; length: 14; V: TRBV9; CDR3: ASSPRQGRGNEKLF
J: TRBJ1-5; length: 11; V: TRBV6-5; CDR3: ASQHWGNQPQH
J: TRBJ1-6; length: 13; V: TRBV6-4; CDR3: ASRQGSSYNSPLH
J: TRBJ2-3; length: 10; V: TRBV5-1; CDR3: ASSFGPDTQY
J: TRBJ1-2; length: 11; V: TRBV5-4; CDR3: ASSLVYNYGYT
J: TRBJ1-4; length: 15; V: TRBV18; CDR3: ASSLRDRAGAAEKLF
J: TRBJ1-2; length: 11; V: TRBV6-5; CDR3: ASSPTGGYGYT
J: TRBJ1-1; length: 13; V: TRBV7-6; CDR3: ASSLAGTGASEAF
J: TRBJ2-1; length: 13; V: TRBV5-1; CDR3: ASSGATNSYNEQF
J: TRBJ1-2; length: 16; V: TRBV4-1; CDR3: ASSLETGALGINYGYT
J: TRBJ1-2; length: 12; V: TRBV30; CDR3: AWSPGGANYGYT
J: TRBJ2-2; length: 13; V: TRBV5-4; CDR3: ASSLGQGYTGELF
J: TRBJ1-1; length: 11; V: TRBV2; CDR3: ASSKDLGGYIF
J: TRBJ1-1; length: 11; V: TRBV28; CDR3: ASIIRQGVRAF
J: TRBJ2-2; length: 13; V: TRBV5-1; CDR3: ASSKGGANTGELF
J: TRBJ1-3; length: 15; V: TRBV18; CDR3: ASSPSPQGAGGNTIY
J: TRBJ1-2; length: 14; V: TRBV7-2; CDR3: ASSSRGQGALSGYT
J: TRBJ2-4; length: 11; V: TRBV28; CDR3: ASSSPDQRIQY